This section outlines one T cell receptor beta chain sequence together with its context. The data derive from a study of blood T cells in healthy people across ages. A J-beta primer mix and a sample-barcoded 5' primer were used in a second PCR of roughly 6 to 12 cycles. Template switching added a 12-random-nucleotide identifier to every cDNA molecule. TCRdb re-called the 5' RACE reads through MiXCR, storing one row per CDR3 protein. The table has roughly 800,000 distinct CDR3 sequences, 25% seen once. These data are also associated with another study on T cells of mothers and their children.

The sequenced material came from blood. This TCR derives from a boy younger than 18 in good health.

The CDR3 DNA sequence: TGTGCCAGCAGCCAATGGCGGGAGGGATACAATGAGCAGTTCTTC. Protein sequence: CASSQWREGYNEQFF. The chain uses TRBV28 and TRBJ2-1; 9 bases agree with TRBD2. V was clipped by 6 bases and J by 4 bases; unmatched bases: 7. Germline V gives CDR1 MDHEN, CDR2 SYDVKM. The CDR3 is made up of 15 amino acids. The full variable domain, completed using reference TRBV28 and TRBJ2-1, is DVKVTQSSRYLVKRTGEKVFLECVQDMDHENMFWYRQDPGLGLRLIYFSYDVKMKEKGDIPEGYSVSREKKERFSLILESASTNQTSMYLCASSQWREGYNEQFFGPGTRLTVL.